What follows is one T cell receptor (beta chain) and its context. Antigen specificity is unknown. This entry belongs to a study of PD-1 blockade in classical Hodgkin lymphoma. The wider study: Every 2 weeks, patients got 3 mg/kg intravenous nivolumab. Whole-study results and caveats: Complete responders entered with baseline diversity on par with newly diagnosed patients, the results showed. Prior therapy or disease activity may underlie the repertoire differences, whose causes remain undefined. While CD8+ TCR diversity did not rise significantly by C4D1, CD4+ TCR diversity did.

Clones were sequenced by immunoSEQ multiplex PCR, and TCRdb holds only the in-frame ones, with some missing. The sample lists about 22,000 clones; around 68% were seen once. Documented time point: cycle 4 day 1 (C4D1), after around six weeks of nivolumab. Every patient was affected by relapse after autologous stem cell transplantation, while exposure to brentuximab vedotin was not uniform. Using magnetic negative selection, the CD4+ T cells were separated out of thawed PBMCs. Per the germline V gene, CDR1 is SGDLS and CDR2 is YYNGEE. The CDR3 runs 12 residues. Trimming shortened V by 3 bases and J by 4 bases, and 7 bases separated the two germline ends.

This chain joins TRBV9 and TRBJ1-2, with no clear D. The clonotype was recovered from a human donor with classical Hodgkin lymphoma. This specimen consisted of CD4+ T cells from blood, obtained before the fourth cycle of nivolumab. The CDR3 loop is CASSGSSYGYTF. The CDR3 DNA follows: TGTGCCAGCAGCGGTAGCTCCTATGGCTACACCTTC.